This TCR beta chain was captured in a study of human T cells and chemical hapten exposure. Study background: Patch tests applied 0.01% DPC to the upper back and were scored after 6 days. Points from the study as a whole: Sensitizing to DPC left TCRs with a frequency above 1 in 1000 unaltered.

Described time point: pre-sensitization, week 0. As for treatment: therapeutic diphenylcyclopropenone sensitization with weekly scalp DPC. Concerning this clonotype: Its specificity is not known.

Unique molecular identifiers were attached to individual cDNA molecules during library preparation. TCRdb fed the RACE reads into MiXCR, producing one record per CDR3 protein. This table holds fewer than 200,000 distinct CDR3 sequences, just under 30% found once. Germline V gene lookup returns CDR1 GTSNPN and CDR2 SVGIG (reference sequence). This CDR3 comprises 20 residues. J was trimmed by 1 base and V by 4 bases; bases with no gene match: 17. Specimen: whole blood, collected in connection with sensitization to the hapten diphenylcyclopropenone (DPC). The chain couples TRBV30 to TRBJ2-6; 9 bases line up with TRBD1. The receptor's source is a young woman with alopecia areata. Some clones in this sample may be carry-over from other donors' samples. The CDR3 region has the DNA TGTGCCTGGATCTCCATTGTCGAGACAGGGGGTTTATCTGGGGCCAACGTCCTGACTTTC. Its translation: CAWISIVETGGLSGANVLTF.